These 17 T cell receptor beta chains were all obtained from the same sample, sequenced in a study of OX40 agonist ivuxolimab in advanced cancers. Repertoires were generated with immunoSEQ multiplex PCR, while TCRdb's copy carries only in-frame clones and drops some. The table lists about 120,000 clones, 85% to 90% of them singletons, with 0.5% to 0.7% in the top ten. The sample consisted of CD4+ or CD8+ T cells sorted from blood, taken in a trial of the OX40 agonist ivuxolimab. The receptors here all came from an adult with an advanced solid tumor such as melanoma, head and neck, liver or kidney cancer.

This clone was observed a single time. The chain joins TRBV7-2 to TRBJ2-7; perhaps TRBD2 as D (6 bases). CDR1 is SGHTA and CDR2 is FQGNSA in the germline V gene. V shed 3 bases and J shed 3 bases, with 9 bases lying between them. This CDR3 is 13 amino acids long. The CDR3 nucleotides are TGTGCCAGCAGCTTTGGGCGGGACTACGAGCAGTACTTC. As protein: CASSFGRDYEQYF.

This chain connects TRBV5-4 to TRBJ2-7; 12 bases agree with TRBD2. With V trimmed by 1 base and J by 2 bases, 7 bases remained unmatched. This CDR3 comprises 17 residues. Germline V gene lookup returns CDR1 SGHNT and CDR2 YYREEE (reference sequence). CDR3 sequence (DNA): TGTGCCAGCAGCTTGCCTAGCGGGGGGGGAGCACCCTACGAGCAGTACTTC. This sequence encodes CASSLPSGGGAPYEQYF.

This chain links TRBV30 with TRBJ2-1; 7 nucleotides align to TRBD1. Germline trimming cut 3 bases from V and 2 bases from J; bases unmatched to any gene: 4. Germline V CDR1 and CDR2: GTSNPN, SVGIG (reference sequence). The CDR3 is 14 residues long. The CDR3 coding sequence is TGTGCCTGGAGCTCCGGGACAGCCTACAATGAGCAGTTCTTC. Amino acid sequence: CAWSSGTAYNEQFF.

This clone has just a few counts. The chain uses TRBV15 and TRBJ1-2; tentative D call: TRBD1 (5 bases). V lost 0 bases and J lost 6, with 8 bases in between. This CDR3 contains 13 residues. Germline CDR1 LNHNV, CDR2 YYDKDF (reference sequence). In DNA form, the CDR3 reads TGTGCCACCAGCAGAGATACAGGAGATGGCTACACCTTC. Translated, it gives CATSRDTGDGYTF.

This clone occurred a few times. J is TRBJ2-1 and V is TRBV5-1; perhaps TRBD2 as D (6 bases). This CDR3 is 15 amino acids long. CDR1 SGHRS and CDR2 YFSETQ come from the germline V gene. The V end lost 7 bases, the J end lost 2 bases, and 16 bases lay between the germline ends. The CDR3 region has the DNA TGCGCCAGCGCCCCTGGGGGAGGCGCCTACAATGAGCAGTTCTTC. This codes for CASAPGGGAYNEQFF.

CDR3 nucleotides: TGTGCCAGCAGGGGCGCAACTAATGAAAAACTGTTTTTT. Translation: CASRGATNEKLFF. The chain joins TRBV11-2 to TRBJ1-4; D uncertain. Germline V lookup: CDR1 SGHAT, CDR2 FQNNGV. The CDR3 spans 13 residues. The germline V and J ends were trimmed by 6 bases and 0 bases, with 5 bases remaining between them. Using reference TRBV11-2 and TRBJ1-4 for the parts outside the CDR3, the full variable domain is EAGVAQSPRYKIIEKRQSVAFWCNPISGHATLYWYQQILGQGPKLLIQFQNNGVVDDSQLPKDRFSAERLKGVDSTLKIQPAKLEDSAVYLCASRGATNEKLFFGSGTQLSVL.

The chain recombines TRBV7-9 with TRBJ1-1; D remains unclear. V gave up 5 bases and J gave up 9 bases, with 19 bases separating them. The CDR3 length is 14 residues. Germline CDR1 reads SEHNR; CDR2 reads FQNEAQ (reference sequence). The CDR3 sequence: CASSASSLTEKAFF. The CDR3 coding sequence is TGTGCCAGCAGCGCCTCCAGCCTAACGGAAAAAGCTTTCTTT.

J is TRBJ1-3 and V is TRBV25-1; D unresolved. Germline V gene sequence: CDR1 MGHDK, CDR2 SYGVNS. V was clipped by 2 bases and J by 2 bases, with 7 bases between them. This CDR3 is 14 amino acids long. CDR3 DNA: TGTGCCAGCAGTGAAGCTGGGACTGGAAACACCATATATTTT. Encoded protein: CASSEAGTGNTIYF.

The count of this clone is one. This chain uses TRBV7-6 with TRBJ2-7; D gene uncertain. This CDR3 is 19 amino acids long. CDR1 and CDR2 from the germline V gene are SGHVS and FNYEAQ. Trimming shortened V by 1 base and J by 0 bases, and 22 bases separated the two germline ends. The CDR3 region is CASSLVAPVNGPSSYEQYF. As DNA, the CDR3 is TGTGCCAGCAGCTTAGTGGCCCCGGTTAATGGGCCGAGCTCCTACGAGCAGTACTTC.

V usage is TRBV28 and J usage is TRBJ2-7, with D possibly TRBD2 on 5 matching bases. Per the germline V gene, CDR1 is MDHEN and CDR2 is SYDVKM. The V end was cut by 9 bases, the J end by 6 bases, with 18 bases between. This CDR3 is 13 amino acids long. The CDR3 sequence is CASLTGNRGEQYF. The CDR3, as DNA: TGTGCCAGTTTGACGGGGAATAGAGGCGAGCAGTACTTC. Looking up the rest from reference TRBV28 and TRBJ2-7 gives the full variable domain: DVKVTQSSRYLVKRTGEKVFLECVQDMDHENMFWYRQDPGLGLRLIYFSYDVKMKEKGDIPEGYSVSREKKERFSLILESASTNQTSMYLCASLTGNRGEQYFGPGTRLTVT.

This clone was seen a handful of times. V usage is TRBV6-5 and J usage is TRBJ2-7; TRBD2 matches 10 bases. V lost 4 bases and J lost 3; bases outside the gene matches: 6. Germline CDR1 is MNHEY and CDR2 is SVGAGI. This CDR3 has 15 amino acids. The CDR3 reads CASSSPSGGNYEQYF. Written as DNA, the CDR3 is TGTGCCAGCAGTTCCCCTAGCGGGGGTAACTACGAGCAGTACTTC.

This chain joins TRBV4-3 and TRBJ2-3; D unclear. The germline CDR1 and CDR2 sequences are LGHNA and YSLEER. There are 12 residues in the CDR3. Trimming removed 1 base at V and 6 bases at J, with 5 bases between. DNA for the CDR3: TGCGCCAGCAGCCAAGTGAGGGATACGCAGTATTTT. Protein: CASSQVRDTQYF.

This rearrangement joins TRBV4-3 to TRBJ2-7; D is possibly TRBD2 (6 bases). The V end lost 0 bases, the J end lost 4 bases, and 16 bases lay between the germline ends. This CDR3 contains 16 residues. Germline values: CDR1 LGHNA, CDR2 YSLEER. The DNA for the CDR3 is TGCGCCAGCAGCCAAGAGGGAAATGGGGGGTTTTACGAGCAGTACTTC. Translation gives CASSQEGNGGFYEQYF.

This chain uses TRBV5-8 with TRBJ2-2, with unresolved D. The CDR3 loop spans 16 amino acids. Germline loops: CDR1 SGHTS, CDR2 YDEGEE. Trimming left V 0 bases short and J 1 base short, with 10 bases between. CDR3 bases: TGTGCCAGCAGCTTGGACTGGAGATTGAACACCGGGGAGCTGTTTTTT. This encodes CASSLDWRLNTGELFF. The variable domain in full, completed from reference TRBV5-8 and TRBJ2-2, reads EAGVTQSPTHLIKTRGQQATLRCSPISGHTSVYWYQQALGLGLQFLLWYDEGEERNRGNFPPRFSGRQFPNYSSELNVNALELEDSALYLCASSLDWRLNTGELFFGEGSRLTVL.

The chain couples TRBV25-1 to TRBJ2-2, with D unresolved. The V gene's germline CDR1 is MGHDK and CDR2 SYGVNS. The CDR3 runs 14 residues. Trimming cost V 1 base and J 7 bases, with 10 bases left between them. DNA for the CDR3: TGTGCCAGCAGTGAATCACCCCCTTTCGGGGAGCTGTTTTTT. This translates into CASSESPPFGELFF.

The rearrangement joins TRBV7-3 to TRBJ2-7; D is perhaps TRBD2 (5 bases). Germline-derived CDR1 and CDR2 are SGHTA and FQGTGA. The CDR3 is 14 amino acids. V was trimmed by 1 base and J by 1 base, leaving 8 bases between them. DNA for the CDR3: TGTGCCAGCAGCTTAAACTCGGGGTCCTACGAGCAGTACTTC. Protein: CASSLNSGSYEQYF.

The gene calls are TRBV30 and TRBJ1-2; TRBD1 aligns across 7 bases. V lost 3 bases to trimming and J lost 4 bases; unmatched junction nucleotides: 8. The CDR3 covers 14 residues. Germline V gene data show CDR1 as GTSNPN and CDR2 as SVGIG (reference sequence). CDR3 in DNA: TGTGCCTGGAGCCCCTCCGGGACAGCCTATGGCTACACCTTC. It specifies CAWSPSGTAYGYTF.